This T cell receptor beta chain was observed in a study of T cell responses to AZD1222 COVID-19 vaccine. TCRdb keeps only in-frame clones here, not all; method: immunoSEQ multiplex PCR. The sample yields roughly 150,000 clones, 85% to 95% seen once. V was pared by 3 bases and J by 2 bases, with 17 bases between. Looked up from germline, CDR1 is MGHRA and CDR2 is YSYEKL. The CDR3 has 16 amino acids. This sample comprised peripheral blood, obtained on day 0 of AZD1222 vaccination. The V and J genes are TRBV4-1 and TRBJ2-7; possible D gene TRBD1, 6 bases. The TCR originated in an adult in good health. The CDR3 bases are TGCGCCAGCAGCCAGGAGACAGGCGGGCCGACCTACGAGCAGTACTTC. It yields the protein CASSQETGGPTYEQYF.